The TCR beta chain described here comes from a study of blood T cell repertoires in COVID-19. Study context: Acute-phase and convalescent COVID-19 samples originated in the United States, Italy and Spain. T cells, B-cell-depleted T cells, or PBMCs supplied cDNA or gDNA.

Generated by immunoSEQ multiplex PCR, the TCRdb table keeps only in-frame clones and is missing some. This sample has about 230,000 clones, with 65% to 85% found just once. The sequencing input was peripheral blood. This receptor was identified in a man aged 40-50 years with acute or convalescent COVID-19.

CDR3 DNA sequence: TGCAGAGGGTACAGTAGCGGGATGAATGTAACGTGCTCCTACAATGAGCAGTTCTTC. Its protein is CRGYSSGMNVTCSYNEQFF. The chain combines TRBV29-1 with TRBJ2-1; 8 bases map to TRBD2. Per germline, CDR1 SQVTM and CDR2 ANQGSEA. The CDR3 spans 19 residues.